These 8 T cell receptor beta chains were sequenced from one sample in a study of CD8+ T cells in alopecia areata. About five patients had their CD4+ cells sorted into CD25+CD127- cells. After isolation, RNA underwent reverse transcription to generate cDNA as the sequencing template. The protocol was immunoSEQ multiplex PCR, while the TCRdb copy is restricted to in-frame clones and leaves out a portion. The data hold under 40,000 clones, with 45% to 55% observed a single time. The sequencing sample was made of CD4+ Tregs sorted from blood. The receptors here all came from a human donor with alopecia areata.

V and J are TRBV19 and TRBJ2-1; the D is unclear. The CDR3 loop spans 14 amino acids. Trimming stripped 5 bases from V and 1 base from J, with 9 bases between. Per germline, CDR1 LNHDA and CDR2 SQIVND (reference sequence). In DNA form, the CDR3 reads TGTGCCAGTAGTGTCGGATATTCCTACAATGAGCAGTTCTTC. Protein sequence: CASSVGYSYNEQFF.

This clone was counted between two and nine times. In nucleotides, the CDR3 is TGTGCCAGCAGCTTGATCGTGGCAACCCGCGGAGGGCAGTACTTC. As protein: CASSLIVATRGGQYF. The chain carries TRBV7-9 and TRBJ2-7; D is possibly TRBD2 (5 bases). This CDR3 is built from 15 residues. Germline lookup yields CDR1 SEHNR and CDR2 FQNEAQ (reference sequence). The V end lost 3 bases, the J end lost 9 bases, and 21 bases lay between the germline ends.

The chain has TRBV9 and TRBJ2-3, with 8 bases fitting TRBD2. V lost 0 bases and J lost 3; bases outside the gene matches: 6. Germline lookup yields CDR1 SGDLS and CDR2 YYNGEE. This CDR3 is 16 amino acids long. CDR3 sequence: CASSVAVSGETDTQYF. The CDR3 DNA is TGTGCCAGCAGCGTAGCTGTTAGCGGGGAGACAGATACGCAGTATTTT.

This clone has only one observation. The CDR3 DNA sequence: TGTGCCAGCAGCTTAGTAGGGGGGTCGGGCGAGCAGTACTTC. Translation gives CASSLVGGSGEQYF. The rearrangement joins TRBV11-2 to TRBJ2-7; the D gene could be TRBD1 or TRBD2 (6 bases each). Trimming took 1 base from V and 6 from J, leaving 13 bases between them. Germline CDR1 reads SGHAT; CDR2 reads FQNNGV. This CDR3 region has 14 residues.

The V and J genes are TRBV27 and TRBJ1-1; TRBD1 might be the D (5 bases). Germline lookup yields CDR1 MNHEY and CDR2 SMNVEV (reference sequence). V lost 8 bases and J lost 9, with 10 bases in between. The CDR3 is 10 amino acids. The CDR3 DNA is TGTGCCAGCTGGGGGGTAAAAGCTTTCTTT. It specifies CASWGVKAFF.

The rearrangement joins TRBV7-9 to TRBJ2-7; weak D call: TRBD2 (5 bases). Deletions cut 3 bases from V and 0 bases from J, with 15 bases between. The germline V gene has CDR1 SEHNR and CDR2 FQNEAQ (reference sequence). This CDR3 is 16 amino acids long. The DNA of the CDR3 is TGTGCCAGCAGCTTTATAGGGAAAGGGAGCTCCTACGAGCAGTACTTC. Protein: CASSFIGKGSSYEQYF.

By proportion, this clone is medium-sized (0.01 to 0.1%). This rearrangement joins TRBV5-1 to TRBJ1-1; D ambiguous. Trimming pared 5 bases from V and 2 bases from J, leaving 10 bases between. The CDR3 totals 13 residues. Germline CDR1 SGHRS, CDR2 YFSETQ. CDR3: CASSPLVNTEAFF. As DNA, the CDR3 is TGCGCCAGCAGTCCGCTCGTTAACACTGAAGCTTTCTTT. Full variable domain (remainder filled in from reference TRBV5-1 and TRBJ1-1): KAGVTQTPRYLIKTRGQQVTLSCSPISGHRSVSWYQQTPGQGLQFLFEYFSETQRNKGNFPGRFSGRQFSNSRSEMNVSTLELGDSALYLCASSPLVNTEAFFGQGTRLTVV.

This clone was seen only a few times. The rearrangement links TRBV7-2 to TRBJ1-2; D remains unclear. Trimming stripped 1 base from V and 2 bases from J, with 17 bases between. The CDR3 is 17 residues long. Germline CDR1 reads SGHTA; CDR2 reads FQGNSA. CDR3 in amino acids: CASSLGPPSVGNYGYTF. For the CDR3, the DNA is TGTGCCAGCAGCTTAGGACCCCCCTCTGTGGGGAACTATGGCTACACCTTC.